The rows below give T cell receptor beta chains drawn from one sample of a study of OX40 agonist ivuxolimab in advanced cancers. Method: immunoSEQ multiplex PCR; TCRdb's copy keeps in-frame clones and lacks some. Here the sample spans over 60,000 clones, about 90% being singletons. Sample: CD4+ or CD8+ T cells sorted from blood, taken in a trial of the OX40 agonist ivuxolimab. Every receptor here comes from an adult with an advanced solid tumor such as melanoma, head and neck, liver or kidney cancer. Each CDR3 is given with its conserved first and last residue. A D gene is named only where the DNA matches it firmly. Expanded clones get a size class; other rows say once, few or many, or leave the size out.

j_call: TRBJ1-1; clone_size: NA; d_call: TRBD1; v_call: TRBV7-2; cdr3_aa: CASSPGQGAAEAFF; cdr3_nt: TGTGCCAGCAGCCCGGGACAGGGGGCCGCTGAAGCTTTCTTT
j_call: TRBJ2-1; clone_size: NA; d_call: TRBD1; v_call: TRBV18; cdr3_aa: CASSLQGQGAYNEQFF; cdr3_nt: TGTGCCAGCTCACTTCAGGGACAGGGGGCTTACAATGAGCAGTTCTTC
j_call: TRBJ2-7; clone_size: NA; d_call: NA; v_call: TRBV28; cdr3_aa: CASSSPGTFYEQYF; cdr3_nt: TGTGCCAGCAGTTCACCCGGGACATTTTACGAGCAGTACTTC
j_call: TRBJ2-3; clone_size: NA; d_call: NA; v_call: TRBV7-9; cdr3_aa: CASSLAPDSSPGTQYF; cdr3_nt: TGTGCCAGCAGCTTAGCCCCGGACAGCTCTCCAGGTACGCAGTATTTT
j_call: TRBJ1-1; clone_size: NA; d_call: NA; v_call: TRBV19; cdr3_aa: CASSRLQWGTLNTEAFF; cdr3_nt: TGTGCCAGTAGCCGACTACAGTGGGGGACCTTGAACACTGAAGCTTTCTTT
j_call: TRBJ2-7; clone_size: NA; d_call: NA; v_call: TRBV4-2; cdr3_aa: CASSQTPGLTYEQYF; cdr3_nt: TGTGCCAGCAGCCAGACCCCGGGACTCACCTACGAGCAGTACTTC
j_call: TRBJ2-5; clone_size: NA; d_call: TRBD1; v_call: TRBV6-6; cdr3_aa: CASSSTPDRGGETQYF; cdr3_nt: TGTGCCAGCAGTTCGACACCGGACAGGGGTGGAGAGACCCAGTACTTC
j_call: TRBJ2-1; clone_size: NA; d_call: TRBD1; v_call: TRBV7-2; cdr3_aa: CASSLTGQGHNEQFF; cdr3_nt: TGTGCCAGCAGCTTAACGGGACAGGGACACAATGAGCAGTTCTTC
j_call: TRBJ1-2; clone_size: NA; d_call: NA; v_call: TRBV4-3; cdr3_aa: CASSQDGEFNYGYTF; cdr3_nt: TGCGCCAGCAGCCAAGATGGGGAGTTTAACTATGGCTACACCTTC
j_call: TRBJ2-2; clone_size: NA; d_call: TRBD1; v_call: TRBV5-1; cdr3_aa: CASSLGGQGAATGELFF; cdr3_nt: TGCGCCAGCAGCTTGGGTGGACAGGGGGCGGCGACCGGGGAGCTGTTTTTT
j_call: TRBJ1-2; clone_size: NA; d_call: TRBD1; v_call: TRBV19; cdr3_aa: CASGGQGDYGYTF; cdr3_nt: TGTGCCAGCGGGGGACAGGGGGATTATGGCTACACCTTC
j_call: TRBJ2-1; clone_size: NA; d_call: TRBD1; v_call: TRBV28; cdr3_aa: CASSYVDRVDNEQFF; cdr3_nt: TGTGCCAGCAGTTATGTTGACAGGGTTGACAATGAGCAGTTCTTC
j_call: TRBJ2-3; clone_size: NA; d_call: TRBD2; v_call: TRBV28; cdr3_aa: CASSSSPGGAEDTQYF; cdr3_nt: TGTGCCAGCAGTTCCTCCCCCGGGGGGGCGGAAGATACGCAGTATTTT
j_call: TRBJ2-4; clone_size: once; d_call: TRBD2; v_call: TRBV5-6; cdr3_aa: CASSFWRAAGGYNIQYF; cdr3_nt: TGTGCCAGCAGCTTCTGGAGAGCGGCGGGAGGGTACAACATTCAGTACTTC
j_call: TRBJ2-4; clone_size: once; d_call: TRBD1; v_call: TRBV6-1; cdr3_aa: CASSEVGWGQVPIQAKNIQYF; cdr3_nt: TGTGCCAGCAGTGAAGTTGGCTGGGGACAGGTTCCCATTCAAGCCAAAAACATTCAGTACTTC
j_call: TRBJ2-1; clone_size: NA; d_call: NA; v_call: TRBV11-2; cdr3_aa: CASSSQRNEQFF; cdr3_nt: TGTGCCAGCAGCTCGCAACGTAATGAGCAGTTCTTC
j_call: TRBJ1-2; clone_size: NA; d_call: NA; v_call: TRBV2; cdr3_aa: CASSEGRLRGYGYTF; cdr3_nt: TGTGCCAGCAGTGAGGGTAGATTAAGGGGCTATGGCTACACCTTC
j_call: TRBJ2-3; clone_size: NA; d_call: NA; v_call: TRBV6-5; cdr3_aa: CASSLGPLERQYF; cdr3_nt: TGTGCCAGCAGTTTGGGCCCGCTGGAGAGGCAGTATTTT
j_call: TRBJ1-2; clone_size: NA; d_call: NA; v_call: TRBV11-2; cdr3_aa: CASSGQGLTLNYGYTF; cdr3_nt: TGTGCCAGCAGCGGCCAGGGACTGACACTTAACTATGGCTACACCTTC
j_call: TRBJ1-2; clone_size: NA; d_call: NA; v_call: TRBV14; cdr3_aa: CASSLSRDWGRSGYTF; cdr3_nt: TGTGCCAGCAGCCTATCCCGGGATTGGGGGCGCAGTGGCTACACCTTC
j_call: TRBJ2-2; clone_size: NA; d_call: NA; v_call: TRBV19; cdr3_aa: CASSIQDSTGELFF; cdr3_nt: TGTGCCAGTAGTATACAGGACAGCACCGGGGAGCTGTTTTTT
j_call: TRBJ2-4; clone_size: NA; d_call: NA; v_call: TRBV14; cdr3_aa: CASSKLGEGLNGNIQYF; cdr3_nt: TGTGCCAGCAGCAAGTTGGGAGAGGGGCTCAACGGGAACATTCAGTACTTC
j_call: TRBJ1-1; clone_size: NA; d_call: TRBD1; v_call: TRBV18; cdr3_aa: CASSPSLYTGDTEAFF; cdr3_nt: TGTGCCAGCTCACCATCGTTGTATACAGGGGACACTGAAGCTTTCTTT
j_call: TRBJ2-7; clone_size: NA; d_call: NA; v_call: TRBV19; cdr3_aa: CASSTISGESGNEQYF; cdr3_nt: TGTGCCAGTAGTACCATTTCGGGGGAATCTGGGAACGAGCAGTACTTC
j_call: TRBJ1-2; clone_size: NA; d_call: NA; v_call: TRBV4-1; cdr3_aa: CASSQDKGFYYGYTF; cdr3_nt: TGCGCCAGCAGCCAAGATAAAGGGTTCTACTATGGCTACACCTTC
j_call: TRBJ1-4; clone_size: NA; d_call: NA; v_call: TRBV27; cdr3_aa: CASGVWDTNEKLFF; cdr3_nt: TGTGCCAGCGGGGTTTGGGATACTAATGAAAAACTGTTTTTT
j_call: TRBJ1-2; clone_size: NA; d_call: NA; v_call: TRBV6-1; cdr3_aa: CASSLHYGYTF; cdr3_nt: TGTGCCAGCAGTCTCCATTATGGCTACACCTTC
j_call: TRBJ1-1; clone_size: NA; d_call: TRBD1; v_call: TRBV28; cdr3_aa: CASSLPDRATEAFF; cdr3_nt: TGTGCCAGCAGTTTACCCGACAGGGCCACTGAAGCTTTCTTT
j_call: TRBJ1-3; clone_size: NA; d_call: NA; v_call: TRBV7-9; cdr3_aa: CASSLGQSSGNTIYF; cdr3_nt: TGTGCCAGCAGCTTAGGACAGAGCTCTGGAAACACCATATATTTT
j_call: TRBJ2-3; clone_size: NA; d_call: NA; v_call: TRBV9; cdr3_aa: CASSVQGTLTDTQYF; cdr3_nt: TGTGCCAGCAGCGTACAAGGGACTCTCACAGATACGCAGTATTTT
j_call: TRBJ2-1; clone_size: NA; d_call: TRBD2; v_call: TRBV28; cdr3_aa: CASSSTLAGGFTNEQFF; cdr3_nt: TGTGCCAGCAGTTCCACCTTAGCGGGAGGGTTTACCAATGAGCAGTTCTTC
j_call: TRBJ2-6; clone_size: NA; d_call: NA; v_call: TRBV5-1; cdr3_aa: CASSLAPSGANVLTF; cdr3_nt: TGCGCCAGCAGCTTGGCACCTTCTGGGGCCAACGTCCTGACTTTC
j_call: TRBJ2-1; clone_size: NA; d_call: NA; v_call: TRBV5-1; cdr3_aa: CASNPITGSEQFF; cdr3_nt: TGCGCCAGCAACCCGATAACAGGGAGCGAGCAGTTCTTC
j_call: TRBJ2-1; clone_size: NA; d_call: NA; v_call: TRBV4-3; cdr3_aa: CASSPSSSSYNEQFF; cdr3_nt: TGCGCCAGCAGCCCCTCCTCGAGCTCCTACAATGAGCAGTTCTTC
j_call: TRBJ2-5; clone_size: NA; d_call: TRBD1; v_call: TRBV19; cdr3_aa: CASSETGVIQETQYF; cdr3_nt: TGTGCCAGTTCCGAGACAGGGGTGATCCAAGAGACCCAGTACTTC
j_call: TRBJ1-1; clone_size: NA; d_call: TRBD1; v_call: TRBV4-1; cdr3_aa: CASSQGQGADTEAFF; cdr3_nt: TGCGCCAGCAGCCAGGGACAGGGGGCGGACACTGAAGCTTTCTTT
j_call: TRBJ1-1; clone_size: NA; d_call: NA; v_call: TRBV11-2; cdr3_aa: CASSFGVGNTEAFF; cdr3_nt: TGTGCCAGCAGCTTTGGGGTGGGGAACACTGAAGCTTTCTTT
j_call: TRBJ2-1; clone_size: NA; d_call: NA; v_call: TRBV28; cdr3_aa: CASSWPGGPRYNEQFF; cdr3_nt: TGTGCCAGCAGTTGGCCTGGGGGGCCCCGCTACAATGAGCAGTTCTTC
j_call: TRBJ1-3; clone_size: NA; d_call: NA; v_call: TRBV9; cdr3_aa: CASSVASGQSSGNTIYF; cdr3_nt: TGTGCCAGCAGCGTAGCTTCTGGACAGAGCTCTGGAAACACCATATATTTT
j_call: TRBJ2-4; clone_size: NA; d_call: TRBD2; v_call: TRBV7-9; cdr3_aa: CASAGGIENIQYF; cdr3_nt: TGTGCCTCAGCGGGGGGGATTGAAAACATTCAGTACTTC
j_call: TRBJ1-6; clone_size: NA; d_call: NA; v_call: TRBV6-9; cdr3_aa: CASSYATASNSPLHF; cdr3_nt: TGTGCCAGCAGTTACGCGACAGCATCGAATTCACCCCTCCACTTT
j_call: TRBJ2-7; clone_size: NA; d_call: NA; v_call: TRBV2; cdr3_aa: CASSESAGEVYEQYF; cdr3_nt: TGTGCCAGCAGTGAGTCGGCAGGGGAGGTCTACGAGCAGTACTTC